This T cell receptor beta chain was obtained from a study of CD8 T cells in Susac syndrome. The CDR3 has 16 residues. V gave up 0 bases and J gave up 3 bases; unmatched junction bases: 6. CDR1 SGHDT and CDR2 YYEEEE come from the germline V gene. Reverse transcription of roughly 0.5 to 1 ug RNA was performed with random hexamers. TCR beta CDR3 was amplified by immunoSEQ multiplex PCR. This amplification extended across 54 Vbeta and 13 Jbeta segments. MiXCR, applied by TCRdb to the immunoSEQ multiplex PCR reads, yields one record per CDR3 protein. The profile shows more than 200,000 distinct CDR3 sequences, around 93% of them singletons. TCR beta sequencing covered blood CD8+ and CD4+ T cells. Those who served as multiple sclerosis controls were treatment-naive patients with stable or active relapsing-remitting disease. TEMRA cells were FACS-enriched, while CD8+ and CD4+ T cells were negatively isolated.

This clonotype originated in a human donor with multiple sclerosis. The sample consisted of CD4+ T cells from PBMCs. The chain has TRBV5-6 and TRBJ1-5; 7 bases align to TRBD1. In DNA, the CDR3 is TGTGCCAGCAGCTTGGCCCCAGGGGGGAACAATCAGCCCCAGCATTTT. It is translated as CASSLAPGGNNQPQHF.